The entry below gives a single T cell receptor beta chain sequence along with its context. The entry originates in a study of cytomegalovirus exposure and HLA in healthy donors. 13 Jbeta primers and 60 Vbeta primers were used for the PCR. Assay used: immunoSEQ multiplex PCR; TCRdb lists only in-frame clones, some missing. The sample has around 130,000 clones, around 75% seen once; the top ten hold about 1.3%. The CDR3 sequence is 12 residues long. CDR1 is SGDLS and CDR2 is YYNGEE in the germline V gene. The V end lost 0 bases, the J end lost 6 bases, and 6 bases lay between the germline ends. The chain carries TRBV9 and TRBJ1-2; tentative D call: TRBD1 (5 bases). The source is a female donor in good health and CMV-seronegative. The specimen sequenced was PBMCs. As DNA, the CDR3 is TGTGCCAGCAGCGTAGTAGGGGATGGCTACACCTTC. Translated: CASSVVGDGYTF. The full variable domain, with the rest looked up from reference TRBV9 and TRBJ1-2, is DSGVTQTPKHLITATGQRVTLRCSPRSGDLSVYWYQQSLDQGLQFLIQYYNGEERAKGNILERFSAQQFPDLHSELNLSSLELGDSALYFCASSVVGDGYTFGSGTRLTVV.